This TCR beta chain is from a study of OX40 agonist ivuxolimab in advanced cancers. Generated by immunoSEQ multiplex PCR, the TCRdb table keeps only in-frame clones and is missing some. The table shows about 100,000 clones, with about 91% occurring only once. Points on this clone: Its target is not known.

The CDR3 loop spans 19 amino acids. V was clipped by 4 bases and J by 5 bases; unmatched bases: 15. Germline V gene sequence: CDR1 SGHRS, CDR2 YFSETQ. Study results and limitations: On average, a greater number of expanded clones characterised CD8+ T cells relative to CD4+.

V and J are TRBV5-1 and TRBJ2-4, with 13 positions matching TRBD2. The sample consisted of CD4+ or CD8+ T cells sorted from blood, taken in a trial of the OX40 agonist ivuxolimab. This sequence originates from an adult with an advanced solid tumor such as melanoma, head and neck, liver or kidney cancer. The CDR3 loop is CASSRRPLAGGPNQNIQYF. In DNA form, the CDR3 reads TGCGCCAGCAGCAGGCGGCCACTAGCGGGAGGGCCTAACCAAAACATTCAGTACTTC.